This entry concerns a single T cell receptor (beta chain). Antigen specificity is unknown. This sample was included in a study of T cell responses to AZD1222 COVID-19 vaccine. Overall study findings and caveats: Sampling that yielded the repertoires occurred only after the peak T cell response. Reportedly, close to half of spike-specific TCRs are directed against unmutated variant regions.

Some clones are missing from TCRdb's copy, which holds only in-frame ones; the method was immunoSEQ multiplex PCR. The sample carries about 140,000 clones, 86% recorded once. The CDR3 is made up of 11 amino acids. The germline V gene encodes CDR1 SQVTM and CDR2 ANQGSEA. Trimming at V came to 6 bases and at J to 7 bases, leaving 3 bases not matched to a gene. The chain couples TRBV29-1 to TRBJ1-2; TRBD1 aligns across 9 bases. Specimen: peripheral blood, collected 28 days after the second AZD1222 dose. This sequence was found in an adult who received the AZD1222 COVID-19 vaccine. The CDR3 sequence is CSVQGAAGYTF. DNA of the CDR3: TGCAGCGTACAGGGGGCGGCTGGCTACACCTTC.